This TCR beta chain was sequenced in a study of hypomethylating agent response in myelodysplastic syndrome. Across the study: Of around 10 patients, roughly 5 carried TET2, the most frequent mutation.

Assay: immunoSEQ multiplex PCR; the TCRdb copy retains only in-frame clones and omits some. The data contain some 5,000 clones, roughly four fifths of them singletons. In germline, CDR1 is SGHNT, CDR2 YENEEA. V was trimmed by 5 bases and J by 1 base, leaving 12 bases between them. The CDR3 is made up of 14 amino acids. This receptor was obtained from a human donor with myelodysplastic syndrome. This sample comprised bone marrow, obtained before or after starting hypomethylating agent treatment for myelodysplastic syndrome (not recorded which). The chain joins TRBV11-3 to TRBJ2-7, with D possibly matching TRBD2 (6 bases). The CDR3 sequence is CASSPQGGSYEQYF. For the CDR3, the DNA is TGTGCCAGCAGCCCCCAGGGAGGATCCTACGAGCAGTACTTC.